The clone carrying this T cell receptor beta chain was observed a few times. This sample is part of a study of blood T cells in healthy people across ages. A second PCR of 7 to 11 cycles used a sample-barcoded 5' primer and a J-beta primer mix. Every cDNA was tagged by a template-switch adaptor with 12 random nucleotides. One entry per CDR3 protein, called by TCRdb with MiXCR from the 5' RACE reads. The table includes 1.5 million to 2 million distinct CDR3 sequences, approximately 50% detected once. V gave up 4 bases and J gave up 3 bases; unmatched junction bases: 17. CDR3 length: 18 residues. The clonotype originates from a woman between 40 and 50 years old in good health. V and J are TRBV12-3 or TRBV12-4 and TRBJ1-2, with TRBD1 matching 7 bases. Material for sequencing was blood. The CDR3 protein is CASSSPSLGQLKHYGYTF. The CDR3 nucleotides are TGTGCCAGCAGTTCCCCATCTCTGGGACAGCTCAAACACTATGGCTACACCTTC.